This T cell receptor (beta chain) emerged from a study of early T cells in non-severe SARS-CoV-2 infection. Unique molecular identifiers were added to individual cDNA molecules. Via MiXCR, TCRdb re-called the 5' RACE reads, giving one row per CDR3 protein. The table lists roughly 34,000 distinct CDR3 sequences, around 4.6% of them singletons. Germline V lookup: CDR1 MNHNS, CDR2 SASEGT. V lost 2 bases, J lost 6 bases, and 6 bases stayed unmatched. The CDR3 covers 14 residues. The receptor's source is an adult who was a healthcare worker with PCR-confirmed SARS-CoV-2 infection or an uninfected control (not recorded which). The chain employs TRBV6-1 and TRBJ1-2; 7 nucleotides agree with TRBD1. The sequencing input was whole blood. CDR3 DNA sequence: TGTGCCAGCAGTGAACGGACAGGCCCCCATGGCTACACCTTC. Its translation is CASSERTGPHGYTF.